The next 17 T cell receptor beta chains were all read from a single sample in a study of T-cell reconstitution after alpha-beta-depleted transplantation in children. Preparing the TCRbeta library involved the use of unique molecular identifiers. TCRdb used MiXCR to reprocess the PCR reads, holding one entry per CDR3 protein. The sample contains some 600,000 distinct CDR3 sequences, 10% to 15% of which appear only once. The source was PBMCs, mostly from graft donor cells, collected 360 days after TCRalphabeta/CD19-depleted stem cell transplant. The receptors were sampled from a male patient between 10 and 17 years old who had a stem cell transplant for acute myeloid leukemia, so the T cells may come from the graft donor.

The genes are TRBV12-3 or TRBV12-4 and TRBJ2-1; no definite D call. Trimming removed 5 bases at V and 0 bases at J, with 11 bases between. There are 15 residues in the CDR3. The CDR3 protein is CASSMERSSYNEQFF. The CDR3 coding sequence is TGTGCCAGCAGTATGGAGCGCAGCTCCTACAATGAGCAGTTCTTC.

The genes are TRBV7-3 and TRBJ2-2; 9 bases line up with TRBD1. J gave up 5 bases and V 5 bases, and 6 bases lay outside the gene matches. The length of the CDR3 is 15 residues. The germline gives CDR1 SGHTA, CDR2 FQGTGA. CDR3 sequence reads: CASSRGTGRTGELFF. The CDR3 nucleotides are TGTGCCAGCAGCCGCGGGACAGGGAGGACCGGGGAGCTGTTTTTT.

There are many counts of this clonotype. This chain connects TRBV29-1 to TRBJ2-7; TRBD1 matches at 7 bases. The CDR3 sequence is 12 residues long. Germline assignment: CDR1 SQVTM and CDR2 ANQGSEA. Trimming took 6 bases from V and 5 from J; bases not matched to a gene: 7. The CDR3 bases are TGCAGCGTGACGACAGGGACCCACGAGCAGTACTTC. Translation: CSVTTGTHEQYF.

The genes are TRBV10-3 and TRBJ2-7; no clear D. V lost 7 bases to trimming and J lost 3 bases, with 16 bases between them. The CDR3 has 14 amino acids. Germline V gene sequence: CDR1 ENHRY, CDR2 SYGVKD. CDR3 residues: CAITAQERHYEQYF. CDR3 nucleotide sequence: TGTGCCATCACCGCCCAGGAGAGGCACTACGAGCAGTACTTC.

This clonotype showed up just a few times. J is TRBJ2-1 and V is TRBV7-9, with unresolved D. The V gene lost 8 bases and the J gene lost 14 bases, with 7 bases spanning the gap. The CDR3 spans 8 residues. The germline V gene has CDR1 SEHNR and CDR2 FQNEAQ (reference sequence). The CDR3 protein is CASPPEFF. The CDR3 DNA follows: TGTGCCAGCCCCCCGGAGTTCTTC.

This clonotype was counted between two and nine times. At one boundary the junction diverges from the germline segment, which might be a read error. This chain joins TRBV7-7 and TRBJ2-5; 11 nucleotides align to TRBD2. The CDR3 contains 15 residues. CDR1 and CDR2 (germline): SSHAT, FNYEAQ (reference sequence). The CDR3 region is CASSLVAGGWETQYF. CDR3 in DNA: TGTGCTAGCAGCTTAGTAGCGGGAGGGTGGGAGACCCAGTACTTC.

This clonotype was counted ten times or more. The rearrangement uses TRBV21-1 and TRBJ1-1; the table's D call TRBD1 went unverified against the DNA. TRBV21-1 is a pseudogene segment. This CDR3 is 16 amino acids long. CDR3 nucleotide sequence: TGTGCCAGCAGCAAGGATGTAGGGGGAGCGAACACTGAAGCTTTCTTT. Amino acids: CASSKDVGGANTEAFF.

This clonotype was detected ten times or more. The J gene is TRBJ2-1, the V gene TRBV29-1, with 8 positions matching TRBD1. The CDR3 runs to 15 residues. The germline V gene encodes CDR1 SQVTM and CDR2 ANQGSEA. V was pared by 4 bases and J by 2 bases, with 7 bases of the junction left unmatched. CDR3 coding DNA: TGCAGCGTTGCTGTATCAGGGGGCGCCTACAATGAGCAGTTCTTC. It codes for CSVAVSGGAYNEQFF.

This clonotype has a count of ten or more. The chain links TRBV6-5 to TRBJ2-1; D is ambiguous. CDR3 length equals 16 residues. Trimming left V 2 bases short and J 0 bases short, with 11 bases between. The V gene's germline CDR1 is MNHEY and CDR2 SVGAGI. CDR3 residues: CASSYQDQSSYNEQFF. The CDR3 DNA sequence: TGTGCCAGCAGTTACCAGGACCAAAGCTCCTACAATGAGCAGTTCTTC.

This chain links TRBV3-1 with TRBJ2-5; D is unresolved. The CDR3 covers 12 residues. CDR1 is LGHDT and CDR2 is YNNKEL in the germline V gene (reference sequence). V was shortened by 0 bases and J by 8 bases, with 7 bases between the two germline ends. The CDR3 loop is CASSQDRPTQYF. The CDR3, as DNA: TGTGCCAGCAGCCAAGATCGGCCAACCCAGTACTTC.

This chain links TRBV11-3 with TRBJ2-1, with TRBD1 matching 9 bases. The CDR3 extends over 15 amino acids. V lost 1 base, J lost 7 bases, and 5 bases stayed unmatched. The germline CDR1 and CDR2 sequences are SGHNT and YENEEA. Here the CDR3 reads CASSLGDRVWNEQFF. The CDR3 coding sequence is TGTGCCAGCAGCTTAGGGGACAGGGTTTGGAATGAGCAGTTCTTC.

CDR3: CASSPRLAGDWEQFF. In DNA form, the CDR3 reads TGTGCCAGCAGCCCGCGACTAGCGGGAGACTGGGAGCAGTTCTTC. The chain carries TRBV11-1 and TRBJ2-1; 12 bases are a match to TRBD2. J lost 10 bases, V lost 5 bases, and 9 bases had no gene match. The CDR3 spans 15 residues. Germline assignment: CDR1 SGHAT and CDR2 FQDESV (reference sequence).

The chain carries TRBV7-9 and TRBJ2-7; 7 bases are a match to TRBD1. The germline V gene has CDR1 SEHNR and CDR2 FQNEAQ (reference sequence). The CDR3 runs 15 residues. The V and J ends lost 1 base and 0 bases, in that order; junction bases with no gene match: 3. CDR3: CASSLGDRVSYEQYF. CDR3 nucleotides: TGTGCCAGCAGCTTAGGCGACAGGGTCTCCTACGAGCAGTACTTC.

The chain joins TRBV11-2 to TRBJ2-7; 14 bases match TRBD2. This CDR3 contains 19 residues. With 1 base clipped from V and 3 bases from J, the junction kept 11 bases outside the gene matches. The germline CDR1 and CDR2 sequences are SGHAT and FQNNGV. This CDR3 reads CASSLVSGTSGSSSYEQYF. CDR3 DNA: TGTGCCAGCAGCTTAGTCTCTGGGACTAGCGGGAGTTCTAGCTACGAGCAGTACTTC.

This clonotype was seen only a few times. J is TRBJ2-5 and V is TRBV7-9; D ambiguous. CDR3 length: 14 residues. CDR1 and CDR2 (germline): SEHNR, FQNEAQ (reference sequence). Trimming removed 4 bases at V and 3 bases at J, with 12 bases between. The CDR3 coding sequence is TGTGCCAGCAGCTCCCACACCGGTAAAGAGACCCAGTACTTC. Its translation: CASSSHTGKETQYF.

The table lists this clonotype with a few counts. V usage is TRBV2 and J usage is TRBJ2-1, with 10 bases that match TRBD2. CDR1 is SNHLY and CDR2 is FYNNEI in the germline V gene. V lost 4 bases, J lost 4 bases, and 1 base stayed unmatched. The CDR3 is 14 amino acids. As DNA, the CDR3 is TGTGCCAGCAGTGTACTAGCGGGGTACAATGAGCAGTTCTTC. This sequence encodes CASSVLAGYNEQFF. The whole variable domain, remainder taken from reference TRBV2 and TRBJ2-1, is EPEVTQTPSHQVTQMGQEVILRCVPISNHLYFYWYRQILGQKVEFLVSFYNNEISEKSEIFDDQFSVERPDGSNFTLKIRSTKLEDSAMYFCASSVLAGYNEQFFGPGTRLTVL.

The V and J genes are TRBV4-2 and TRBJ2-1; tentatively, D is TRBD2 (7 bases). The CDR3 is made up of 13 amino acids. The ends were cut back, 0 bases at V and 15 bases at J, with 15 bases in the middle. Looked up from germline, CDR1 is LGHNA and CDR2 is YNFKEQ. The CDR3, as DNA: TGTGCCAGCAGCCAAGATCTGGGGGGGCTCGGGTTCTTC. Translated: CASSQDLGGLGFF.